Listed below are T cell receptor beta chains from one sample, sequenced in a study of blood T cells in healthy people across ages. TCRdb used MiXCR to reprocess the 5' RACE reads, holding one entry per CDR3 protein. The sample lists approximately 1.5 million distinct CDR3 sequences; less than 45% were seen once. The sample taken for sequencing was blood. The receptors stem from a young woman in good health. Both conserved end residues are part of each CDR3. Fields, in order: D gene, clone size, V gene, J gene, CDR3 protein, CDR3 DNA. A D gene is named only where the DNA matches it firmly. Clone size appears in some rows only: once, few, many, or a class for an expanded clone.

d_gene: TRBD1
abundance: -
v_gene: TRBV28
j_gene: TRBJ2-5
CDR3aa: CASSLQKDRGRETQYF
CDR3nt: TGTGCCAGCAGTTTACAGAAGGACAGGGGGCGGGAGACCCAGTACTTC

d_gene: TRBD1
abundance: -
v_gene: TRBV6-5
j_gene: TRBJ2-2
CDR3aa: CASRTRQGGTGELFF
CDR3nt: TGTGCCAGCAGGACCAGACAGGGCGGCACCGGGGAGCTGTTTTTT

d_gene: -
abundance: -
v_gene: TRBV5-1
j_gene: TRBJ2-3
CDR3aa: CASSLSPGPSSRDTQYF
CDR3nt: TGCGCCAGCAGCTTGTCGCCGGGACCCTCAAGTAGGGATACGCAGTATTTT

d_gene: -
abundance: -
v_gene: TRBV20-1
j_gene: TRBJ2-5
CDR3aa: CSARQWEETQYF
CDR3nt: TGCAGTGCCAGACAGTGGGAAGAGACCCAGTACTTC

d_gene: -
abundance: -
v_gene: TRBV7-9
j_gene: TRBJ2-5
CDR3aa: CASSLDRSAGETQYF
CDR3nt: TGTGCCAGCAGCTTAGACAGGTCAGCGGGAGAGACCCAGTACTTC

d_gene: -
abundance: -
v_gene: TRBV21-1
j_gene: TRBJ2-5
CDR3aa: CASSSRRRRTEKTQYF
CDR3nt: TGTGCCAGCAGCTCCAGAAGGCGGCGGACAGAGAAGACCCAGTACTTC

d_gene: TRBD2
abundance: -
v_gene: TRBV27
j_gene: TRBJ2-1
CDR3aa: CASKTGGAYEQFF
CDR3nt: TGTGCCAGCAAAACGGGGGGAGCCTACGAGCAGTTCTTC

d_gene: -
abundance: few
v_gene: TRBV15
j_gene: TRBJ1-2
CDR3aa: CATSRGGARGYTF
CDR3nt: TGTGCCACCAGCAGAGGAGGGGCACGTGGCTACACCTTT

d_gene: -
abundance: few
v_gene: TRBV29-1
j_gene: TRBJ2-1
CDR3aa: CSVEQGCEQFF
CDR3nt: TGCAGCGTTGAGCAGGGATGTGAGCAGTTCTTC

d_gene: -
abundance: few
v_gene: TRBV24-1
j_gene: TRBJ2-3
CDR3aa: CATSDGHTDTQYF
CDR3nt: TGTGCCACCAGTGACGGCCACACAGATACGCAGTATTTT

d_gene: -
abundance: few
v_gene: TRBV2
j_gene: TRBJ1-1
CDR3aa: CASSEYGKRGLEAFF
CDR3nt: TGTGCCAGCAGTGAATACGGTAAACGTGGCCTTGAAGCTTTCTTT

d_gene: TRBD2
abundance: -
v_gene: TRBV7-9
j_gene: TRBJ2-3
CDR3aa: CASSLGLTSGRARDTDTQYF
CDR3nt: TGTGCCAGCAGCTTAGGATTGACTAGCGGGAGGGCCCGGGACACAGATACGCAGTATTTT

d_gene: -
abundance: -
v_gene: TRBV12-3/TRBV12-4
j_gene: TRBJ1-1
CDR3aa: CASTARHTGTEAFF
CDR3nt: TGTGCCAGCACCGCGCGGCACACGGGCACTGAAGCTTTCTTT

d_gene: -
abundance: few
v_gene: TRBV28
j_gene: TRBJ1-1
CDR3aa: CASSRMGAMNTEAFF
CDR3nt: TGTGCCAGCAGTCGAATGGGGGCCATGAACACTGAAGCTTTCTTT

d_gene: -
abundance: -
v_gene: TRBV2
j_gene: TRBJ2-5
CDR3aa: CVRKLDDQETQYF
CDR3nt: TGTGTCAGAAAGCTGGACGACCAAGAGACCCAGTACTTC

d_gene: -
abundance: -
v_gene: TRBV12-3/TRBV12-4
j_gene: TRBJ1-5
CDR3aa: CASRTGTNRGNQPQHF
CDR3nt: TGTGCCAGCAGAACCGGGACGAACCGCGGCAATCAGCCCCAGCATTTT

d_gene: -
abundance: -
v_gene: TRBV28
j_gene: TRBJ2-5
CDR3aa: CASSWDWGTYEQYF
CDR3nt: TGTGCCAGCAGTTGGGACTGGGGTACATATGAGCAGTACTTC

d_gene: -
abundance: few
v_gene: TRBV12-3/TRBV12-4
j_gene: TRBJ1-4
CDR3aa: CASRPTGMEKLFF
CDR3nt: TGTGCCAGCAGACCCACAGGGATGGAAAAACTGTTTTTT

d_gene: TRBD2
abundance: -
v_gene: TRBV20-1
j_gene: TRBJ2-2
CDR3aa: CSGRLAGNTGELFF
CDR3nt: TGCAGTGGTCGACTAGCGGGAAACACCGGGGAGCTGTTTTTT

d_gene: TRBD2
abundance: few
v_gene: TRBV7-2
j_gene: TRBJ2-3
CDR3aa: CASSQGLASDTQYF
CDR3nt: TGTGCCAGCAGCCAGGGACTAGCGTCTGATACGCAGTATTTT

d_gene: TRBD1
abundance: few
v_gene: TRBV11-1
j_gene: TRBJ2-2
CDR3aa: CASSTRDRGSAGELFF
CDR3nt: TGTGCCAGCAGTACCCGGGACAGGGGGAGCGCCGGGGAGCTGTTTTTT

d_gene: -
abundance: -
v_gene: TRBV7-2
j_gene: TRBJ1-6
CDR3aa: CASSRRGGSSYNSPLHF
CDR3nt: TGTGCCAGCAGCCGTAGGGGCGGTAGCTCCTATAATTCACCCCTCCACTTT

d_gene: TRBD2
abundance: -
v_gene: TRBV10-3
j_gene: TRBJ2-7
CDR3aa: CAIGESGGDEQYF
CDR3nt: TGTGCCATCGGTGAGTCGGGAGGGGACGAGCAGTACTTC

d_gene: -
abundance: -
v_gene: TRBV4-3
j_gene: TRBJ2-1
CDR3aa: CASSHPRRGNEQFF
CDR3nt: TGCGCCAGCAGCCACCCCCGGAGGGGGAATGAGCAGTTCTTC

d_gene: TRBD2
abundance: -
v_gene: TRBV20-1
j_gene: TRBJ2-7
CDR3aa: CSARDELAGGYYEQYF
CDR3nt: TGCAGTGCTAGAGATGAACTAGCGGGAGGATACTACGAGCAGTACTTC

d_gene: -
abundance: -
v_gene: TRBV4-3
j_gene: TRBJ1-1
CDR3aa: CASSQVHRQENAEAFF
CDR3nt: TGCGCCAGCAGCCAAGTCCACCGACAAGAGAACGCTGAAGCTTTCTTT

d_gene: TRBD1
abundance: once
v_gene: TRBV20-1
j_gene: TRBJ2-2
CDR3aa: CSAREGTGAGELFF
CDR3nt: TGCAGTGCTAGAGAGGGGACAGGGGCCGGGGAGCTGTTTTTT

d_gene: -
abundance: -
v_gene: TRBV20-1
j_gene: TRBJ1-6
CDR3aa: CSARQRGRSPLHF
CDR3nt: TGCAGTGCGCGACAGCGTGGGCGGTCACCCCTCCACTTT

d_gene: -
abundance: -
v_gene: TRBV20-1
j_gene: TRBJ2-7
CDR3aa: CSASVRPRYEQYF
CDR3nt: TGCAGTGCTAGTGTGAGGCCACGCTACGAGCAGTACTTC

d_gene: -
abundance: few
v_gene: TRBV2
j_gene: TRBJ2-5
CDR3aa: CASSEGLKETQYF
CDR3nt: TGTGCCAGCAGCGAGGGGTTAAAAGAGACCCAGTACTTC

d_gene: TRBD2
abundance: -
v_gene: TRBV20-1
j_gene: TRBJ2-5
CDR3aa: CSARGTSGRKQETQYF
CDR3nt: TGCAGTGCTAGAGGGACTAGCGGGAGGAAACAAGAGACCCAGTACTTC

d_gene: -
abundance: -
v_gene: TRBV21-1
j_gene: TRBJ2-5
CDR3aa: CARARDNETQYF
CDR3nt: TGTGCCAGGGCCCGGGACAATGAGACCCAGTACTTC

d_gene: -
abundance: -
v_gene: TRBV7-2
j_gene: TRBJ1-5
CDR3aa: CASSLTPGNNQPQHF
CDR3nt: TGTGCCAGCAGCTTAACGCCGGGTAACAATCAGCCCCAGCATTTT

d_gene: TRBD1
abundance: -
v_gene: TRBV28
j_gene: TRBJ1-6
CDR3aa: CASCEGASPLHF
CDR3nt: TGTGCCAGCTGTGAGGGGGCTTCACCCCTCCACTTT

d_gene: -
abundance: -
v_gene: TRBV4-3
j_gene: TRBJ2-5
CDR3aa: CASSQDDYPRETQYF
CDR3nt: TGCGCCAGCAGCCAAGATGACTACCCGAGAGAGACCCAGTACTTC

d_gene: -
abundance: -
v_gene: TRBV29-1
j_gene: TRBJ2-4
CDR3aa: CSVIRGSQNIQYF
CDR3nt: TGCAGCGTTATAAGAGGCAGCCAAAACATTCAGTACTTC

d_gene: -
abundance: -
v_gene: TRBV6-6
j_gene: TRBJ2-7
CDR3aa: CASNSRETQYF
CDR3nt: TGTGCCAGCAACTCGCGGGAAACCCAGTACTTC

d_gene: -
abundance: -
v_gene: TRBV7-2
j_gene: TRBJ1-1
CDR3aa: CASSIGHQNTEAFF
CDR3nt: TGTGCCAGCAGCATAGGACACCAGAACACTGAAGCTTTCTTT

d_gene: -
abundance: -
v_gene: TRBV15
j_gene: TRBJ1-5
CDR3aa: CATSRDSLGGNQPQHF
CDR3nt: TGTGCCACCAGCAGAGATTCTCTTGGGGGGAATCAGCCCCAGCATTTT

d_gene: -
abundance: -
v_gene: TRBV7-2
j_gene: TRBJ1-5
CDR3aa: CASSLAAGEGNQPQHF
CDR3nt: TGTGCCAGCAGCTTAGCAGCAGGGGAAGGCAATCAGCCCCAGCATTTT

d_gene: -
abundance: few
v_gene: TRBV29-1
j_gene: TRBJ2-1
CDR3aa: CSVADRANNEQFF
CDR3nt: TGCAGCGTAGCTGACCGGGCGAATAATGAGCAGTTCTTC

d_gene: -
abundance: -
v_gene: TRBV29-1
j_gene: TRBJ1-3
CDR3aa: CSVAGYSGNTIYF
CDR3nt: TGCAGCGTCGCGGGCTACTCTGGAAACACCATATATTTT

d_gene: -
abundance: few
v_gene: TRBV18
j_gene: TRBJ1-5
CDR3aa: CASSQGTLQPQHF
CDR3nt: TGTGCCAGCTCACAGGGCACGCTCCAGCCCCAGCATTTT

d_gene: TRBD1
abundance: -
v_gene: TRBV7-9
j_gene: TRBJ2-5
CDR3aa: CASSRYKTGIETQYF
CDR3nt: TGTGCCAGCAGTCGATACAAGACAGGGATAGAGACCCAGTACTTC

d_gene: TRBD2
abundance: many
v_gene: TRBV4-1
j_gene: TRBJ2-7
CDR3aa: CASSATSGASYEQYF
CDR3nt: TGCGCCAGCAGCGCAACTAGCGGGGCCTCCTACGAGCAGTACTTC

d_gene: -
abundance: few
v_gene: TRBV12-3/TRBV12-4
j_gene: TRBJ1-4
CDR3aa: CASSLPPGTPNEKLFF
CDR3nt: TGTGCCAGCAGTCTCCCGCCGGGGACACCTAATGAAAAACTGTTTTTT

d_gene: TRBD2
abundance: few
v_gene: TRBV12-3/TRBV12-4
j_gene: TRBJ2-3
CDR3aa: CASSPRTSIGDTQYF
CDR3nt: TGTGCCAGCAGTCCCCGGACTAGCATCGGAGATACGCAGTATTTT

d_gene: -
abundance: few
v_gene: TRBV28
j_gene: TRBJ2-7
CDR3aa: CASRDGDFYNEQYF
CDR3nt: TGTGCCAGCAGAGACGGGGATTTCTACAATGAGCAGTACTTC

d_gene: TRBD2
abundance: -
v_gene: TRBV29-1
j_gene: TRBJ2-7
CDR3aa: CSVEGGLAGGVNEQYF
CDR3nt: TGCAGCGTTGAAGGGGGACTAGCGGGAGGTGTTAATGAGCAGTACTTC

d_gene: TRBD1
abundance: -
v_gene: TRBV25-1
j_gene: TRBJ2-7
CDR3aa: CASSDTTGVYEQYF
CDR3nt: TGTGCCAGCAGTGATACGACAGGGGTCTACGAGCAGTACTTC

d_gene: TRBD2
abundance: -
v_gene: TRBV4-3
j_gene: TRBJ2-3
CDR3aa: CASSQATSGGGDTQYF
CDR3nt: TGCGCCAGCAGCCAAGCTACTAGCGGGGGTGGAGATACGCAGTATTTT

d_gene: TRBD2
abundance: -
v_gene: TRBV15
j_gene: TRBJ2-1
CDR3aa: CATSRDTAGGNEQFF
CDR3nt: TGTGCCACCAGCAGAGATACGGCGGGAGGGAATGAGCAGTTCTTC

d_gene: -
abundance: -
v_gene: TRBV27
j_gene: TRBJ2-1
CDR3aa: CASSKLGTYEQFF
CDR3nt: TGTGCCAGCAGCAAACTGGGGACCTATGAGCAGTTCTTC

d_gene: -
abundance: few
v_gene: TRBV4-3
j_gene: TRBJ2-1
CDR3aa: CASSQELTAGSYNEQFF
CDR3nt: TGCGCCAGCAGCCAAGAACTCACGGCGGGGAGCTACAATGAGCAGTTCTTC